This is a list of T cell receptor beta chains from one sample in a study of blood T cell repertoires in COVID-19. TCRdb's table, derived via immunoSEQ multiplex PCR, lists solely in-frame clones and lacks some. Of roughly 150,000 clones listed, 79% were seen once; the top ten hold roughly 19%. The sequenced material came from PBMCs or T cells enriched from blood (not recorded which). The receptors originated from a woman in her 70s in a cohort exposed to, infected with or recovered from COVID-19 (not recorded which). CDR3s include the opening cysteine and the closing phenylalanine or tryptophan. The order of the fields is clone size, D gene, V gene, J gene, CDR3 protein, CDR3 DNA. A D gene is named only where the DNA matches it firmly. Size values are once, few and many counts, or a class for expanded clones, and some rows have none.

>-|TRBD2|TRBV9|TRBJ2-7
CASSVAPGGLYEQYF
TGTGCCAGCAGCGTAGCACCGGGAGGGCTATACGAGCAGTACTTC
>-|TRBD1|TRBV11-1|TRBJ1-1
CASSSDNRGTEAFF
TGTGCCAGCAGCTCGGACAACAGGGGTACTGAAGCTTTCTTT
>-|-|TRBV19|TRBJ1-5
CASSGDWGNQPQHF
TGTGCCAGTAGTGGGGACTGGGGAAATCAGCCCCAGCATTTT
>-|-|TRBV5-1|TRBJ1-6
CASSLMQGNSPLHF
TGCGCCAGCAGCTTGATGCAGGGGAATTCACCCCTCCACTTT
>-|-|TRBV18|TRBJ2-1
CASSPDRPFVNEQFF
TGTGCCAGCTCACCGGACAGACCGTTCGTCAATGAGCAGTTCTTC
>-|TRBD1|TRBV19|TRBJ1-1
CASSVDRGPFEAFF
TGTGCCAGTAGTGTCGACAGGGGGCCCTTTGAAGCTTTCTTT
>-|-|TRBV28|TRBJ2-1
CASSLRILGTGEQFF
TGTGCCAGCAGTTTAAGGATACTAGGTACCGGTGAGCAGTTCTTC
>-|TRBD2|TRBV4-1|TRBJ2-5
CASSLSGRALGETQYF
TGCGCCAGCAGCCTTAGCGGGAGGGCCTTAGGGGAGACCCAGTACTTC
>-|-|TRBV7-2|TRBJ1-2
CASSLLSNYGYTF
TGTGCCAGCAGCTTACTTTCGAACTATGGCTACACCTTC
>-|-|TRBV7-2|TRBJ2-5
CASSFNFRGGETQYF
TGTGCCAGCAGCTTCAATTTTAGGGGGGGGGAGACCCAGTACTTC
>few|-|TRBV4-3|TRBJ1-2
CASSQEKSRSLSYTF
TGCGCCAGCAGCCAAGAGAAGAGCCGGAGTTTAAGCTACACCTTC
>-|TRBD2|TRBV7-2|TRBJ2-3
CASSLGGRGADTQYF
TGTGCCAGCAGCTTAGGGGGTCGGGGGGCAGATACGCAGTATTTT
>-|TRBD1|TRBV7-8|TRBJ2-3
CASSLVTTGALNQPQYF
TGTGCCAGCAGCTTAGTCACGACAGGGGCCCTTAATCAGCCCCAGTATTTT
>-|-|TRBV4-1|TRBJ2-7
CASSYRAGSSYEQYF
TGCGCCAGCAGCTACCGGGCCGGGAGCTCCTACGAGCAGTACTTC
>-|TRBD1|TRBV28|TRBJ1-2
CASSTGQGRGGYTF
TGTGCCAGCAGCACGGGACAGGGAAGAGGAGGCTACACCTTC
>-|TRBD2|TRBV28|TRBJ2-7
CASSPISAGLAIEQYF
TGTGCCAGCAGTCCTATCTCGGCGGGACTAGCGATTGAGCAGTACTTC
>-|-|TRBV3-1/TRBV3-2|TRBJ1-5
CASSQGSDQPQHF
TGTGCCAGCAGCCAAGGGAGCGATCAGCCCCAGCATTTT
>-|-|TRBV20-1|TRBJ1-1
CSASWEVMNTEAFF
TGCAGTGCTAGTTGGGAGGTCATGAACACTGAAGCTTTCTTT